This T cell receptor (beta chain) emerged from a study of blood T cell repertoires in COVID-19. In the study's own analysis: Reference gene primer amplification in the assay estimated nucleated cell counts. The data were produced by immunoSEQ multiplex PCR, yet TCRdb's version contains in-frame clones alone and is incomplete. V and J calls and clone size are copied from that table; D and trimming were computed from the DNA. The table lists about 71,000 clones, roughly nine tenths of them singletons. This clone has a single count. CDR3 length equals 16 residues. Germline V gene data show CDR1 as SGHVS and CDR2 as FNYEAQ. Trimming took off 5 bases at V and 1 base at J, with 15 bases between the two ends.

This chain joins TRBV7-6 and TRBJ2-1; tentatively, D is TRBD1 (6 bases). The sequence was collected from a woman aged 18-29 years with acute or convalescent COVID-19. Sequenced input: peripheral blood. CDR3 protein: CASSSAYRASYNEQFF. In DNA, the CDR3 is TGTGCCAGCAGCAGTGCCTACAGGGCATCCTACAATGAGCAGTTCTTC. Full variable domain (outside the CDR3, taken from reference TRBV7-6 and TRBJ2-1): GAGVSQSPRYKVTKRGQDVALRCDPISGHVSLYWYRQALGQGPEFLTYFNYEAQQDKSGLPNDRFSAERPEGSISTLTIQRTEQRDSAMYRCASSSAYRASYNEQFFGPGTRLTVL.